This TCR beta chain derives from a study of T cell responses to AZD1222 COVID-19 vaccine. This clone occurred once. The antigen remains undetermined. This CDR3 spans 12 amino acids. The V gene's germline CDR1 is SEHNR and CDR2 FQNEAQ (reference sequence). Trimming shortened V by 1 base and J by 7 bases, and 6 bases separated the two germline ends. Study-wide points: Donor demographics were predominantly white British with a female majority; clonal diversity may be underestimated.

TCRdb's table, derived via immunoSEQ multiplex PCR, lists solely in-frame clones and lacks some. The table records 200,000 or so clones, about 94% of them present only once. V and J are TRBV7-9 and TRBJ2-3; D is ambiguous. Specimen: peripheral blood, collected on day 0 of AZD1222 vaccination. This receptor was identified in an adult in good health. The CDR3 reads CASSLGEYTQYF. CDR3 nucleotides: TGTGCCAGCAGCTTAGGCGAGTATACGCAGTATTTT.